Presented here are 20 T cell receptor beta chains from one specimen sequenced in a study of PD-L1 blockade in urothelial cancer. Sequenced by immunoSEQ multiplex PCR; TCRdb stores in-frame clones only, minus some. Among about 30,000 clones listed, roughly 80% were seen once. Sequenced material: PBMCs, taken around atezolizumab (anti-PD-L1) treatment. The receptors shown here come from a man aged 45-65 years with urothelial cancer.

In DNA form, the CDR3 reads TGCGCCAGCAGCTTGGAGAGGAAGACAGATACGCAGTATTTT. Translating gives CASSLERKTDTQYF. The V and J genes are TRBV5-1 and TRBJ2-3; no clear D gene. The CDR3 length is 14 residues. Germline loops: CDR1 SGHRS, CDR2 YFSETQ. Trimming stripped 0 bases from V and 3 bases from J, with 8 bases between.

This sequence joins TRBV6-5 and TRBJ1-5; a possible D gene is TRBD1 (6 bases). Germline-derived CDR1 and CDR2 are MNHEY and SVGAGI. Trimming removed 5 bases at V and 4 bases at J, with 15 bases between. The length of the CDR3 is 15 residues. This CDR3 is CASSPSTGGNQPQHF. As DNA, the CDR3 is TGTGCCAGCAGTCCCTCGACAGGAGGAAATCAGCCCCAGCATTTT.

The chain's CDR3 is CASSSGTSVSGELFF. The CDR3 DNA reads TGCGCCAGCAGCTCCGGGACTAGCGTGTCCGGGGAGCTGTTTTTT. J is TRBJ2-2 and V is TRBV5-1; TRBD2 agrees at 10 bases. There are 15 residues in the CDR3. With V trimmed by 3 bases and J by 6 bases, 5 bases remained unmatched. Germline V gene data show CDR1 as SGHRS and CDR2 as YFSETQ.

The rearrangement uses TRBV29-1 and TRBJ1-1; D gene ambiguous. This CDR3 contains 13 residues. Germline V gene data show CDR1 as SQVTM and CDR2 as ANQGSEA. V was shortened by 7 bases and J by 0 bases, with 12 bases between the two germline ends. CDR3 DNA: TGCAGCGGCACTTCGGGAATGAACACTGAAGCTTTCTTT. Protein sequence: CSGTSGMNTEAFF.

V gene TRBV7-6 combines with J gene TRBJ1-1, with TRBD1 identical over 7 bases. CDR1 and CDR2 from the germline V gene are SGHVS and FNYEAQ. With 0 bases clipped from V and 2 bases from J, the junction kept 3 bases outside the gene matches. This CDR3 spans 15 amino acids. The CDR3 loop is CASSLAGGVNTEAFF. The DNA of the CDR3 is TGTGCCAGCAGCTTAGCAGGGGGCGTAAACACTGAAGCTTTCTTT. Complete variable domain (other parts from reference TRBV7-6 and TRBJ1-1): GAGVSQSPRYKVTKRGQDVALRCDPISGHVSLYWYRQALGQGPEFLTYFNYEAQQDKSGLPNDRFSAERPEGSISTLTIQRTEQRDSAMYRCASSLAGGVNTEAFFGQGTRLTVV.

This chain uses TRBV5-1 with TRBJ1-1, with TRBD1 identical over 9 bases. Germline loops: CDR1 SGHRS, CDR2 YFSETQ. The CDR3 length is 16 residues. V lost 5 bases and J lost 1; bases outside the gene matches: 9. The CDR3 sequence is CASRAGTGLANTEAFF. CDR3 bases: TGCGCCAGCAGAGCCGGGACAGGGTTGGCGAACACTGAAGCTTTCTTT.

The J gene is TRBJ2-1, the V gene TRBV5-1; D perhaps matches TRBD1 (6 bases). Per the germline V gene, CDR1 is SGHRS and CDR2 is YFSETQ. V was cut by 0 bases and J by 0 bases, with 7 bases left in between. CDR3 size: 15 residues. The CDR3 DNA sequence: TGCGCCAGCAGCTTGGCGGACAGCTCCTACAATGAGCAGTTCTTC. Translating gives CASSLADSSYNEQFF.

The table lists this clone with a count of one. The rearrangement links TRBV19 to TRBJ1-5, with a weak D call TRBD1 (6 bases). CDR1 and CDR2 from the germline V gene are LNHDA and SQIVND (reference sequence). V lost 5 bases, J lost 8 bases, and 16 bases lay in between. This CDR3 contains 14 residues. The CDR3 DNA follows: TGTGCCAGTAGTGATCGGGCCCAGGGGAAGCCCCAGCATTTT. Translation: CASSDRAQGKPQHF.

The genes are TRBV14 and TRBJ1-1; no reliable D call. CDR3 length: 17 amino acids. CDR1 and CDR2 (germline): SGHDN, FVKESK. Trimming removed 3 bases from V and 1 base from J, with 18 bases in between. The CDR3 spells CASSHPRVAAPNTEAFF. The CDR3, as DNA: TGTGCCAGCAGCCACCCCCGGGTCGCGGCCCCGAACACTGAAGCTTTCTTT.

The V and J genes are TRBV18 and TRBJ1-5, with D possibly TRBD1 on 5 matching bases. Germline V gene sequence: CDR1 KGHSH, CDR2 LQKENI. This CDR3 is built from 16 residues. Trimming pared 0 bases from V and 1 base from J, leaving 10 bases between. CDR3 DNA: TGTGCCAGCTCACCACCCGGGGCGGGAAGCAATCAGCCCCAGCATTTT. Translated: CASSPPGAGSNQPQHF.

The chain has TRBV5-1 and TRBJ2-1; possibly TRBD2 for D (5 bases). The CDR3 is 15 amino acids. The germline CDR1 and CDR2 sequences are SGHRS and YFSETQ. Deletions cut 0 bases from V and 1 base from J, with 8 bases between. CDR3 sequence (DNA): TGCGCCAGCAGCTTGGGAGGGTATTCCTACAATGAGCAGTTCTTC. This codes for CASSLGGYSYNEQFF.

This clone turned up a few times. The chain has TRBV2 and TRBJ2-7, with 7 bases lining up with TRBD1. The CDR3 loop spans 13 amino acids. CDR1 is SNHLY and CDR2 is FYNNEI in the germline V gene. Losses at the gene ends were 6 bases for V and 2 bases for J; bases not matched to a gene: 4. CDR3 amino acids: CASRTGSAYEQYF. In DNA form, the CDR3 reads TGTGCCAGCAGGACAGGGAGTGCCTACGAGCAGTACTTC.

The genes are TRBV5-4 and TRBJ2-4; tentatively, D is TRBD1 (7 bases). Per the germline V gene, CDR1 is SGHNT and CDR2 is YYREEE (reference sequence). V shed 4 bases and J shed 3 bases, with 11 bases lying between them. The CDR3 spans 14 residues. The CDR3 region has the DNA TGTGCCAGCAGCGCAGGGGGACTCAAAAACATTCAGTACTTC. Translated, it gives CASSAGGLKNIQYF.

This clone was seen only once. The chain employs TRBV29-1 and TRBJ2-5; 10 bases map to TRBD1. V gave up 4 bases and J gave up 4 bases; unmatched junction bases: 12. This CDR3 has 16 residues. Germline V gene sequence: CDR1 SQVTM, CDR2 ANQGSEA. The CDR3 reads CSVVGKPGQGIETQYF. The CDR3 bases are TGCAGCGTTGTGGGAAAACCGGGACAGGGGATAGAGACCCAGTACTTC.

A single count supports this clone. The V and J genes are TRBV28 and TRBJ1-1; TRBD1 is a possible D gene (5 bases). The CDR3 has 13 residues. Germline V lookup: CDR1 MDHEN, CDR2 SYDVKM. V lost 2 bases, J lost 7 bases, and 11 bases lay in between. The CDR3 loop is CASSLSGGIEAFF. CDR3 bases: TGTGCCAGCAGTTTAAGCGGGGGGATTGAAGCTTTCTTT. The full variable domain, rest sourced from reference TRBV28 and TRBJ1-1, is DVKVTQSSRYLVKRTGEKVFLECVQDMDHENMFWYRQDPGLGLRLIYFSYDVKMKEKGDIPEGYSVSREKKERFSLILESASTNQTSMYLCASSLSGGIEAFFGQGTRLTVV.

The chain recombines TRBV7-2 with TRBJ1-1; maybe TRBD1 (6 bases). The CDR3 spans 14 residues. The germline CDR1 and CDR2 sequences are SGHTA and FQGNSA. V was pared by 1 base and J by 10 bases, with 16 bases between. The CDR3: CASSLGQVWTRAFF. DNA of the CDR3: TGTGCCAGCAGCTTAGGACAGGTTTGGACAAGAGCTTTCTTT.

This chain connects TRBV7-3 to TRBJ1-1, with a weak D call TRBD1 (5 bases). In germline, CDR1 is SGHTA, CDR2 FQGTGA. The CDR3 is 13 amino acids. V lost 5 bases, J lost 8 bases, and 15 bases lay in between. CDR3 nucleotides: TGTGCCAGCAGCGCGGGGACGCCCAGGGAAGCTTTCTTT. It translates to CASSAGTPREAFF. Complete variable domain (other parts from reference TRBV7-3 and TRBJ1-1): GAGVSQTPSNKVTEKGKYVELRCDPISGHTALYWYRQSLGQGPEFLIYFQGTGAADDSGLPNDRFFAVRPEGSVSTLKIQRTERGDSAVYLCASSAGTPREAFFGQGTRLTVV.

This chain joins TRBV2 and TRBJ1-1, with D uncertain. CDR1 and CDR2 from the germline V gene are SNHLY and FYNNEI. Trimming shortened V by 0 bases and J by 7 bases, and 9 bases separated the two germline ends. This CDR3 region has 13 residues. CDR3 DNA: TGTGCCAGCAGTGAAGCTGTACAGCTTGAAGCTTTCTTT. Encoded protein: CASSEAVQLEAFF.

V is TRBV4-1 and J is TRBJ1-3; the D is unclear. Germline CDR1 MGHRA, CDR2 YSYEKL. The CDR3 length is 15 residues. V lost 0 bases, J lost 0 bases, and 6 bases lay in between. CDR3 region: CASSQDRGSGNTIYF. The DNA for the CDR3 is TGCGCCAGCAGCCAAGATCGCGGCTCTGGAAACACCATATATTTT.

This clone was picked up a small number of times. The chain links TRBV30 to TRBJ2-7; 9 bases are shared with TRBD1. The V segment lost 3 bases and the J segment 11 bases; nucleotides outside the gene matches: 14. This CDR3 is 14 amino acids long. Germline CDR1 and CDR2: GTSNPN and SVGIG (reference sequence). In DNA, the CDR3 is TGTGCCTGGAGCCGACAGGGGGTTTATGGCGTGGAGTACTTC. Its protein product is CAWSRQGVYGVEYF.